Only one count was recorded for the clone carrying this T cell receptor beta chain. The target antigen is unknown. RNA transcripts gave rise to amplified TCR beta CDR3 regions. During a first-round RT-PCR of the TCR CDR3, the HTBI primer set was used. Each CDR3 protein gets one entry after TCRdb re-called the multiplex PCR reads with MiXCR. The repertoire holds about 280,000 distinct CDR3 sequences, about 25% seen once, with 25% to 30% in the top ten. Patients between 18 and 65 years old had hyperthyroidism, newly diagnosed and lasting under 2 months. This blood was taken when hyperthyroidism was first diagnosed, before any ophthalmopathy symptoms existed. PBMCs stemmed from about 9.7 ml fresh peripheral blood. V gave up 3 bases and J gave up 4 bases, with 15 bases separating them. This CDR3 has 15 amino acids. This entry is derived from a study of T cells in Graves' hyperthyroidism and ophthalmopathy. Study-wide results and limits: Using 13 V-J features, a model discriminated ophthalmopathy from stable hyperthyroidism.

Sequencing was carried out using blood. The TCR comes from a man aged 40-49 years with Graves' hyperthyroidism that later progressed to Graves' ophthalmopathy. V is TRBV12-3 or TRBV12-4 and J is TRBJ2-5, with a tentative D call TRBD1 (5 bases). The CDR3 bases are TGTGCCAGCAGTTTTTGGGGCAGACGACCAGAGACCCAGTACTTC. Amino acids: CASSFWGRRPETQYF.